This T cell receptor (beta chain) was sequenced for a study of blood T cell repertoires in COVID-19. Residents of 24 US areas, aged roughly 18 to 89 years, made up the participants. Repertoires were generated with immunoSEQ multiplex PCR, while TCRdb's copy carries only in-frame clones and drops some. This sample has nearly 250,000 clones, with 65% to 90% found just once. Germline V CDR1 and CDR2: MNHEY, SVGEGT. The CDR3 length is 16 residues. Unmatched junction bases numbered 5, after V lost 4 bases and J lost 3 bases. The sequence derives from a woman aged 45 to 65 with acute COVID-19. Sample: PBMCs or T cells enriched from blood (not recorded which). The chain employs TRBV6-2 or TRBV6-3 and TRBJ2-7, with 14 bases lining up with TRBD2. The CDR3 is CASSSRLAGGLYEQYF. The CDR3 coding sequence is TGTGCCAGCAGTTCAAGACTAGCGGGGGGGCTCTACGAGCAGTACTTC.